Following are 11 T cell receptor beta chains from one sample sequenced in a study of shared clonotypes between healthy human individuals (dated by TCRdb to 2018 to 2020). The library relied on the immunoSEQ multiplex PCR assay. The table comes from immuneACCESS by way of TCRdb, which keeps in-frame sequences with V and J called. Part of the clones is missing from these tables; in studies checked, under half for an unresolved V gene and the rest for unknown reasons. The sample profile shows fewer than 2.5 million clones; 93% of them were found once. Together, the top ten hold approximately 0.36% of the sample. The sample was naive CD4+ T cells from PBMCs. According to the study, the label for this sample's cell subset or site signals: CD45RA+ positively selected. The source of these receptors is a man aged 18 to 30 in good health. Some clones in this sample may be carry-over from other donors' samples.

The V and J genes are TRBV9 and TRBJ2-2; 7 bases align to TRBD1. This CDR3 is 15 amino acids long. Per germline, CDR1 SGDLS and CDR2 YYNGEE. V shed 3 bases, J shed 4 bases, and the junction held 6 bases outside the gene matches. The CDR3 reads CASSENRGPTGELFF. CDR3 DNA: TGTGCCAGCAGCGAAAACAGGGGACCCACCGGGGAGCTGTTTTTT.

The chain has TRBV5-1 and TRBJ2-2; 7 bases align to TRBD1. In germline, CDR1 is SGHRS, CDR2 YFSETQ. The CDR3 runs 14 residues. With V trimmed by 7 bases and J by 4 bases, 7 bases remained unmatched. This CDR3 is CASAVQGVTGELFF. CDR3 DNA: TGCGCCAGCGCCGTCCAGGGGGTCACCGGGGAGCTGTTTTTT.

This sequence joins TRBV28 and TRBJ1-5; D is ambiguous. The germline V and J ends were trimmed by 5 bases and 4 bases, with 15 bases remaining between them. Germline V lookup: CDR1 MDHEN, CDR2 SYDVKM. The CDR3 totals 15 residues. The DNA for the CDR3 is TGTGCCAGCAGTCTAGGGCCGGCGGGGAATCAGCCCCAGCATTTT. Amino acid sequence: CASSLGPAGNQPQHF.

This sequence joins TRBV9 and TRBJ2-1; tentatively, D is TRBD1 (6 bases). CDR3 length: 18 amino acids. Germline CDR1 reads SGDLS; CDR2 reads YYNGEE. V was clipped by 4 bases and J by 2 bases, with 22 bases between them. CDR3 sequence reads: CASSLILYSGQTYNEQFF. CDR3 nucleotide sequence: TGTGCCAGCAGCCTTATACTCTATTCGGGACAAACCTACAATGAGCAGTTCTTC. Full variable domain (rest looked up from reference TRBV9 and TRBJ2-1): DSGVTQTPKHLITATGQRVTLRCSPRSGDLSVYWYQQSLDQGLQFLIQYYNGEERAKGNILERFSAQQFPDLHSELNLSSLELGDSALYFCASSLILYSGQTYNEQFFGPGTRLTVL.

The chain is built from TRBV9 and TRBJ2-1, with TRBD2 matching 8 bases. This CDR3 has 15 residues. The V and J ends lost 0 bases and 4 bases, in that order; junction bases with no gene match: 3. Germline V gene data show CDR1 as SGDLS and CDR2 as YYNGEE. Here the CDR3 DNA reads TGTGCCAGCAGCGTAGACGCGGGGGGATACAATGAGCAGTTCTTC. Residues: CASSVDAGGYNEQFF.

This clone was seen once. V usage is TRBV4-1 and J usage is TRBJ2-7; TRBD2 is a possible D gene (6 bases). Germline lookup yields CDR1 MGHRA and CDR2 YSYEKL. The CDR3 has 13 amino acids. Between the trimmed V and J ends, which lost 0 bases and 9 bases, there was a span of 12 bases. CDR3 nucleotide sequence: TGCGCCAGCAGCCAAGATGCCGCGGGAAGGCAGTACTTC. It encodes CASSQDAAGRQYF.

The chain joins TRBV2 to TRBJ1-5; 7 bases line up with TRBD1. This CDR3 has 14 amino acids. V shed 6 bases and J 4 bases; nucleotides not matched to a gene: 6. Looked up from germline, CDR1 is SNHLY and CDR2 is FYNNEI. CDR3 amino acids: CASRGDSPNQPQHF. DNA of the CDR3: TGTGCCAGCAGGGGGGACAGCCCGAATCAGCCCCAGCATTTT.

The CDR3: CASAGVTGELFF. Written as DNA, the CDR3 is TGTGCCTCGGCGGGAGTCACCGGGGAGCTGTTTTTT. This rearrangement joins TRBV19 to TRBJ2-2; 7 bases agree with TRBD2. The CDR3 is 12 amino acids. The V segment lost 11 bases and the J segment 4 bases; nucleotides outside the gene matches: 4. The germline gives CDR1 LNHDA, CDR2 SQIVND (reference sequence). Together with reference TRBV19 and TRBJ2-2, the CDR3 gives the full variable domain: DGGITQSPKYLFRKEGQNVTLSCEQNLNHDAMYWYRQDPGQGLRLIYYSQIVNDFQKGDIAEGYSVSREKKESFPLTVTSAQKNPTAFYLCASAGVTGELFFGEGSRLTVL.

CDR3 loop: CASRDRTGRRQPQHF. The DNA for the CDR3 is TGTGCCAGCAGGGATAGGACAGGGAGACGTCAGCCCCAGCATTTT. The chain uses TRBV6-6 and TRBJ1-5; 8 bases line up with TRBD1. With 6 bases clipped from V and 6 bases from J, the junction kept 10 bases outside the gene matches. This CDR3 has 15 amino acids. Germline assignment: CDR1 MNHNY and CDR2 SVGAGI (reference sequence).

CDR3 region: CASSSHPRTDTQYF. DNA of the CDR3: TGTGCCAGCAGCTCCCACCCACGCACAGATACGCAGTATTTT. The chain employs TRBV5-6 and TRBJ2-3; D uncertain. From germline, CDR1 is SGHDT and CDR2 YYEEEE. CDR3 length: 14 amino acids. V lost 3 bases and J 1 base, leaving 9 bases between the germline ends.

The genes are TRBV4-3 and TRBJ1-4; D unclear. This CDR3 has 12 residues. Trimming pared 0 bases from V and 4 bases from J, leaving 0 bases between. Germline CDR1 reads LGHNA; CDR2 reads YSLEER. The CDR3 loop reads CASSQDNEKLFF. Here the CDR3 DNA reads TGCGCCAGCAGCCAAGATAATGAAAAACTGTTTTTT.